This TCR beta chain originates from a study of molecular identifiers for immune sequencing clone quantification (dated by TCRdb to between 2017 and 2018). A note on the overall study: For a replicate experiment, RNA from approximately 20,000 or 100,000 naive CD8 T cells was divided into five aliquots, and four of the five aliquots were sequenced. This methods study used CD8 T cells to benchmark TCR RNA copy counting and molecular-identifier clustering-based TCR repertoire sequencing (MIDCIRS).

V is clipped by 3 bases and J by 8 bases, and the sequence between their germline boundaries is 11 bases long. The germline V gene (reference sequence) provides CDR1 LNHDA and CDR2 SQIVND. Counted from cysteine to phenylalanine, this CDR3 has 13 amino acids. Only the CDR3 DNA stays, 39 bases, in frame from base 1. In its sample, this clonotype was seen many times. Its antigen target is currently unknown. It has no much larger one-base neighbor in the sample; base qualities were not kept. Points the paper makes about the study in general: Modeling estimated about three recovered TCR RNA copies per cell, compared with 8.5 to 10 by digital PCR, which implies roughly 29% capture efficiency. When barcode sub-clustering was left out, chimeric consensus sequences inflated TCR diversity, with chimeras reaching as high as 47%. In CMV-specific effector cells, over 97% of molecules were held by clones above 20 RNA copies, whereas under 1% of molecules were held by such clones in naive cells. Highly expanded clone sizes could be underestimated if identical TCR molecules share a barcode. The naive libraries included spiked-in Jurkat TCR RNA (fewer than 11 copies' worth), and this Jurkat TCR RNA is not part of the donor repertoire. Spiked-in Jurkat TCR RNA equivalent to a single cell was reported to be detectable even among some 910,000 naive CD8 T cells.

Receptor libraries were prepared by PCR. Sequencing took place on an Illumina HiSeq 4000. Preparation of bulk TCR libraries followed a previously described approach, with the TCR primers listed in Table S5. Total RNA was purified with the Qiagen AllPrep DNA/RNA kit. Before any analysis, reads coming from multiple sequencing runs of the same library were combined into one pool. The authors' pipeline ran thus. Reads were retained only if the reads had an exact TCR constant sequence, and the retained reads were trimmed to 150 nt and grouped according to their 12-nt molecular barcodes. Within each barcode group, reads were sub-clustered at a 15% Levenshtein threshold, and quality-weighted consensus sequences were built per RNA molecule. Non-functional sequences were excluded, and lower-count sequences lying one edit away from another sequence were also excluded. Based on a fit of two negative binomial distributions, barcode sub-clusters having less than 20% of the maximum read count were discarded. TCRdb took the public reads, trimmed them with fastp at Q25, ran MiXCR for clone calling and kept in-frame beta chains. Each entry is one CDR3 protein sequence, shown with its most common DNA and genes. V and J calls and clone size were set by TCRdb, not the authors. For this sample there are 62,000 or so distinct CDR3 sequences; over 15% appear just once. Of the sample, about 1.5% falls within the top ten clones.

Libraries of naive CD8 T cells were built from anywhere between roughly 19,000 and 1,000,000 sorted cells, with 10%, 30% or 50% of the purified RNA used. Naive CD8 T cells, defined as CD8+CD4-CCR7+CD45RA+, were FACS-sorted into RLT Plus buffer on a BD FACSAria II. Around 11 TCR copies' worth of Jurkat RNA were spiked into about 19,000-1,000,000 naive CD8 T cell samples to test detection sensitivity. CD8 T cells were enriched using RosetteSep CD8+ T Cell Enrichment Cocktail and Ficoll-Paque, and the enriched cells then underwent ACK red cell lysis. Sequencing was performed on naive CD8+ T cells from blood, with Jurkat cell RNA spiked in. What the cell subset or site label conveys for this sample: FACS-sorted CD8+CD4-CCR7+CD45RA+ naive T cells. The source is a human donor in good health. Some libraries in this study had Jurkat cell RNA spiked in. The sequence is built from TRBV19 and TRBJ2-4, with the D assignment possibly TRBD1 or TRBD2, given 6 matching bases for each. Here is the DNA: TGTGCCAGTAGTATCCCGGGGGCACACATTCAGTACTTC. Translation gives CASSIPGAHIQYF.